This entry is about one T cell receptor beta chain. Researchers prepared the TCRbeta library using unique molecular identifiers, the study reports. MiXCR, applied by TCRdb to the PCR reads, yields one record per CDR3 protein. Among about 240,000 distinct CDR3 sequences listed, approximately 12% were seen once. The data belong to a study of T-cell reconstitution after alpha-beta-depleted transplantation in children. Germline CDR1 KGHSH, CDR2 LQKENI. The CDR3 is 16 amino acids. Trimming removed 3 bases from V and 5 bases from J, with 18 bases in between. The genes are TRBV18 and TRBJ2-3; maybe TRBD2 (6 bases). The origin of this receptor is a human donor who donated a stem cell graft to a child with acute lymphoblastic leukemia. This material consisted of PBMCs from the stem cell graft donor, taken from the stem cell graft. Written as DNA, the CDR3 is TGTGCCAGCTCACCCACTAGGGGCAGGCGGGAAGATACGCAGTATTTT. It encodes CASSPTRGRREDTQYF.